This note documents a single TCR beta chain sequence. This entry comes from a study of blood T cell repertoires in COVID-19. Everyone who took part was roughly 18 to 90 years old, and they came from 20 to 25 US areas. Libraries were prepared by immunoSEQ multiplex PCR; TCRdb keeps only in-frame clonotypes and omits some of them. This table has almost 500,000 clones, 80% to 90% appearing once. Trimming left V 11 bases short and J 6 bases short, with 17 bases between. Germline CDR1 reads MRHNA; CDR2 reads SNTAGT. The CDR3 loop spans 14 amino acids. The clonotype comes from a woman aged 55-70 years who had recovered from COVID-19. Sequenced: PBMCs or T cells enriched from blood (not recorded which). The chain links TRBV6-4 to TRBJ1-6; no firm D call. CDR3 bases: TGTGCCGGAGGGCTAGTGAAGATTAATTCACCCCTCCACTTT. Protein sequence: CAGGLVKINSPLHF.